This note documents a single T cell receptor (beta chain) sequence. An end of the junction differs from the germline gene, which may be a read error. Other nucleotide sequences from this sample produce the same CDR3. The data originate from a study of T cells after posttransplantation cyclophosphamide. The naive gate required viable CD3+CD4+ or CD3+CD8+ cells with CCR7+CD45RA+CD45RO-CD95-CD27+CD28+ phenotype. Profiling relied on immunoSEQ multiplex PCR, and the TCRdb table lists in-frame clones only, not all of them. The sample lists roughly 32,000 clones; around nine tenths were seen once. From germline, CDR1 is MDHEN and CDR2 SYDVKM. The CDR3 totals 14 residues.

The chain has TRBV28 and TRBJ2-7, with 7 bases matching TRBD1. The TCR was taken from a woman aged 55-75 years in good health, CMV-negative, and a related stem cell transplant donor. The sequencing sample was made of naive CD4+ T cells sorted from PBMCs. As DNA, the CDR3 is TGTGCTAGCAGTTCCCCGACAGGGTGGGGCGAGCAGTACTTC. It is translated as CASSSPTGWGEQYF.